The T cell receptor (beta chain) described here comes from a study of OX40 agonist ivuxolimab in advanced cancers. This CDR3 is 14 amino acids long. CDR1 and CDR2 from the germline V gene are GTSNPN and SVGIG (reference sequence). Trimming stripped 3 bases from V and 4 bases from J, with 12 bases between. Regarding the study as a whole: On average, CD8+ T cells had more expanded clones than CD4+.

The repertoire was sequenced with immunoSEQ multiplex PCR; TCRdb's copy has only in-frame clones and lacks some. There are 68,000 or so clones in the sample; roughly 80% occur only once, and about a tenth lies in the top ten. On this clone: Its antigen remains unidentified.

The specimen was CD4+ or CD8+ T cells sorted from blood, collected in a trial of the OX40 agonist ivuxolimab. The V and J genes are TRBV30 and TRBJ2-2; possibly TRBD2 for D (7 bases). The TCR was taken from an adult with an advanced solid tumor such as melanoma, head and neck, liver or kidney cancer. Here the CDR3 reads CAWSAGAGTGELFF. The DNA for the CDR3 is TGTGCCTGGAGCGCGGGGGCGGGCACCGGGGAGCTGTTTTTT.